This T cell receptor beta chain originates from a study of blood T cell repertoires in COVID-19. About the research overall: Sample material is recorded as cDNA or gDNA derived from T cells, B-cell-depleted T cells, or PBMCs.

Clones were read by immunoSEQ multiplex PCR, and TCRdb kept only the in-frame ones, dropping some. Of more than 150,000 clones listed, approximately 84% were seen once; the top ten hold 14%. Germline loops: CDR1 LNHDA, CDR2 SQIVND (reference sequence). This CDR3 has 17 amino acids. After removal of 5 bases from V and 5 bases from J, the junction contained 11 bases not matched to a gene. The sequence came from a man aged 18 to 29 with active or convalescent COVID-19. The chain employs TRBV19 and TRBJ2-3; TRBD2 matches at 12 bases. Sequencing input: peripheral blood. The CDR3 nucleotides are TGTGCCAGTAGTCGGCAGGACCTAGCGGGAGGGAGAGATACGCAGTATTTT. Protein sequence: CASSRQDLAGGRDTQYF.